This T cell receptor beta chain was captured by sequencing in a study of cytomegalovirus exposure and HLA in healthy donors (TCRdb year 2017). The study in broad terms: In an earlier analysis of approximately 500 of the donors, 276 Gb of sequence data and approximately 120 million unique TCR beta sequences from roughly 180 million T cells were reported. About 310 gigabases of sequencing data and 80 million or so unique TCR sequences were included in an early release covering roughly 700 HLA-typed donors. The genetic ancestry cluster associated with self-reported Caucasian donors included 70% to 85% of the roughly 400 genotyped donors. The aim of the study was to test whether cataloging public T cell receptors could identify signatures of past pathogen exposure. The study used immunosequencing to profile the T cell repertoires of under 700 subjects and linked those repertoires to cytomegalovirus serostatus. Along with the approximately 620-subject first cohort, a separate validation cohort of over a hundred different subjects was used. To predict cytomegalovirus infection status, the study combined high-throughput TCR immunosequencing, statistical association of individual TCRs with disease status, and machine learning. In a later analysis, previously published TCR beta repertoires from about 670 donors were re-analyzed and high-resolution HLA genotyping was added so that TCR occurrence patterns could be studied. Rather than using new phenotypic data, the later analysis identified candidate immune exposures from TCR beta sequences and from how often those sequences occurred across donors. To decide whether each TCR beta V gene segment behaved as functional or pseudogenic, an earlier analysis of approximately 590 of the donors relied on high-throughput TCR beta sequencing. Donor age, sex, ethnicity and CMV serostatus were compiled alongside the repertoire data. A later genetic analysis took genome-wide SNP genotypes for about 55% of the 666 donors and used that subset as a discovery cohort. All discovery cohort repertoires had been generated using a single sequencing platform. Class I and class II HLA loci were covered by the typing at four-digit resolution. Typing coverage differed by locus: A, B, C, DRB1 and DQB1 were typed in about 620-640 donors, DQA1 in roughly 510, DPA1 in some 570, and DPB1 in 472. Because of strong linkage in the cohort, 4 to 6 DR-DQ haplotypes were treated as single units for association and clustering. Among some 410 genotyped donors of the cohort, an average of around 240,000 unique TCR beta nucleotide sequences were sequenced per donor, around 20% of them non-productive. General findings and caveats noted by the study authors: In vitro tests confirmed that three of the cytomegalovirus-associated TCR beta chains recognize cytomegalovirus antigens. Most TCR sequences were observed very rarely across donors, whereas some public TCRs were present in many individuals. V-gene and J-gene trimming of TCR beta chains was associated with a missense DCLRE1C variant in a later genetic analysis, and the association was replicated in an independent cohort. Some IMGT-functional V segments, including TRBV6-2 and TRBV6-3, could not be told apart with the 87-base-pair reads, so those segments were excluded. In a later analysis, TCR association rates were found to vary across HLA loci, with the most associated TCRs seen for DRB1 alleles and the fewest for HLA-C alleles. Strong co-occurrence of HLA alleles, especially DR and DQ, made assigning TCR associations to individual alleles difficult. The authors suggested that the approach could potentially be extended to other disease states and immunological phenotypes. Presence/absence analyses assumed roughly uniform sequencing depth across donors, an assumption that may not hold. Because HLA typing was unavailable for some donors at each locus, only the typed subset was used in association tests. In both the original and validation cohorts, the classifier was reported to diagnose cytomegalovirus status with high specificity and sensitivity. At a false discovery rate of 0.05, a later analysis linked fewer than 20,000 TCR beta sequences to specific HLA alleles. A total of 164 TCR beta chains were listed by the study as associated with cytomegalovirus. In a later analysis, several top co-occurrence clusters were reported to appear linked to parvovirus B19, influenza, CMV and Epstein-Barr virus. Linkage disequilibrium might explain the correlated functional status among segregating V segments, but an unknown experimental factor could not be excluded. In a later analysis, HLA-associated TCR beta chains showed more clonal expansion and lower generation probabilities than non-associated chains that were equally common. Because counts were too low, about 18 rarely observed V segments, including chromosome 9 orphons, were excluded from the earlier analysis of under 650 of the donors. A later analysis found that most CMV-associated TCR beta chains appeared HLA-restricted, with HLA associations seemingly driven largely by CMV exposure. A later genetic analysis reported fewer N-insertions in productive TCRs among donors in an Asian-associated ancestry cluster than the roughly 720-donor mean. A further reported finding was that TCR beta sequences accurately predicted the HLA-A and HLA-B alleles for most subjects in the first cohort. An earlier analysis of around 600 of the donors showed that most TCR beta V segments appeared in productive rearrangements either about 87% or about 30% of the time, which broadly matched IMGT annotations. In this cohort, only TCR beta chains were sequenced, and detectable features were limited by the absence of alpha or paired-chain data. A group of highly shared sequence variants was considered likely to be a technical artifact of the sequencing pipeline. Immune exposure information for the cohort was limited to CMV serostatus.

Library generation was performed with the immunoSEQ multiplex PCR assay. A mixture of 60 forward primers for TCR Vbeta segments and 13 reverse primers for TCR Jbeta segments was used in the multiplex PCR. The CDR3 region of rearranged TCR beta genes was amplified from genomic DNA with a multiplex PCR assay. On the Illumina HiSeq System, the amplified TCR beta libraries were sequenced as 87-base-pair reads. Under the source paper's analysis protocol: A later analysis counted about 76 million unique TCR beta chains across the 550 to 750 repertoires, and some 12 million of these chains were shared by at least two donors. To remove PCR and sequencing errors, raw reads were error-corrected and collapsed into unique sequences using a nearest-neighbor algorithm that merged closely related sequences. CDR3 sequences were aligned to IMGT reference sequences to assign V, D and J gene segments. For a sequence to be retained, a match of at least six nucleotides to both a V gene segment and a J gene segment was required. A rearrangement was called productive if the CDR3 had no stop codons and remained in frame with V and J, and every other rearrangement was called non-productive. CDR3 was defined by IMGT convention, running from the second conserved V-encoded cysteine to the conserved J-encoded phenylalanine. The earlier analysis of a few hundred of the donors excluded any sequence lacking an unambiguous match to a single V gene segment. An earlier analysis of 450 to 650 of the donors called V segments functional above 56.7% productive rearrangements and segregating when the between-donor standard deviation exceeded 5%. A statistical classification framework was developed to diagnose cytomegalovirus status using the catalog of TCR beta chain sequences. V and J gene assignment, in a later analysis, came from comparing TCR nucleotide sequences with IMGT/GENE-DB human TR gene sequences. The TCRdist pipeline was used in a later analysis to assign CDR3 sequences and most-parsimonious VDJ recombination scenarios. In a later analysis, each TCR beta chain was defined by its CDR3 amino acid sequence together with its V-gene family, and reads without a unique V-gene family were excluded. As a way to deal with suspected cross-contamination and a sequencing artifact, a later analysis dropped under 600 nucleotide sequences that were highly shared and had low generation probability. For each public chain, a later analysis derived a clonal expansion index from normalized ranks of inferred template counts within each repertoire. In a later analysis, generation probabilities were computed using a VDJ recombination model fitted to out-of-frame rearrangements, and the results were checked against IGoR. In a later analysis, hypergeometric tests were used to score TCR-TCR, TCR-HLA and TCR-CMV co-occurrence, with a repertoire-size bias correction applied to TCR pairs. To estimate false discovery rates, a later analysis permuted the HLA or CMV assignments 20 times. In a later analysis, co-occurring TCRs were grouped with DBSCAN, and TCRdist sequence similarity was added when clustering was performed within HLA-allele-positive subsets. Repertoires with fewer than 30,000 or more than 120,000 public chains, plus five repertoires with anomalous nucleotide sharing, were excluded from co-occurrence clustering. The table was pulled from immuneACCESS by TCRdb, which kept in-frame rearrangements only. Such tables lose some clones; where checked, under half of the loss comes from unresolved V genes, and the rest has no known cause. V and J calls and clone size are copied from that table; D and trimming were computed from the DNA. The sample includes fewer than 800 clones, with around 50% observed a single time. The ten largest clones take up less than 30% of the sample.

In total, just over 650 healthy bone marrow donors made up the cohort. All cohort members were sampled while nominally healthy, although unrecorded immune exposures were likely present. The donor was CMV seronegative and was included in the group of approximately 350 seronegative cohort members. A peripheral blood sample was collected from each donor, and TCR beta sequencing was performed on peripheral blood mononuclear cells. The Qiagen DNeasy Blood Extraction Kit was used to extract genomic DNA from the blood cell samples. Turning to this clone: Its antigen remains undetermined. Per-base quality was not reported, and no clone a single base away is much larger than it.

CDR1 and CDR2 (SQVTM, ANQGSEA) derive from the germline V gene. The V end gives up 7 bases and the J end 2 bases, leaving 4 bases in the junction not matched to a gene. Spanning cysteine to phenylalanine, the CDR3 consists of 12 amino acids. Only the CDR3 portion is preserved as DNA: 36 bases, with reading frame beginning at the first base. This sequence was found in a man aged 40-49 years in good health and CMV-seronegative. The chain couples TRBV29-1 to TRBJ1-2, and TRBD1 aligns with 7 junction nucleotides. The specimen was PBMCs. The CDR3 region: CSGETGNYGYTF. The base sequence is TGCAGCGGCGAGACAGGGAACTATGGCTACACCTTC.